The clone carrying this TCR beta chain was counted between two and nine times. This sample was included in a study of early T cells in non-severe SARS-CoV-2 infection. Study overall: Alpha and beta chains were unpaired, from unsorted whole-blood bulk RNA.

Germline V gives CDR1 LGHDT, CDR2 YNNKEL (reference sequence). V was clipped by 3 bases and J by 4 bases; unmatched bases: 10. This CDR3 is built from 16 residues. TCRdb reanalysed the 5' RACE reads using MiXCR and keeps one entry per CDR3 protein. The sample records about 48,000 distinct CDR3 sequences, over 7.5% being singletons. V gene TRBV3-1 combines with J gene TRBJ2-3, with 7 bases identical to TRBD2. This sequence originates from an adult who was a healthcare worker with PCR-confirmed SARS-CoV-2 infection or an uninfected control (not recorded which). What was sequenced was whole blood. CDR3 in DNA: TGTGCCAGCAGCCACCCTTTTGCGGGAGAGGCAGATACGCAGTATTTT. Translated, it gives CASSHPFAGEADTQYF.